A selection of T cell receptor beta chains follows, all from one sample in a study of blood T cell repertoires in COVID-19. TCRdb keeps only in-frame clones here, not all; method: immunoSEQ multiplex PCR. The sample has over 40,000 clones; about 83% are singletons. Sequencing was performed on peripheral blood. Every receptor here comes from a human donor in a cohort sampled during active COVID-19. CDR3s include the opening cysteine and the closing phenylalanine or tryptophan. Fields, in order: clone size, CDR3 length, J gene, D gene, V gene, CDR3 protein, CDR3 DNA. A D gene is named only where the DNA matches it firmly. Clone size is not always given. Where it is, it says once, few, many or a class for expanded clones.

size: -; length: 15; J: TRBJ2-7; D: -; V: TRBV21-1; CDR3: CASRDGLAGIYEQYF; DNA: TGTGCCAGCAGGGACGGACTAGCGGGAATTTACGAGCAGTACTTC
size: -; length: 15; J: TRBJ2-7; D: -; V: TRBV5-6; CDR3: CASSLIRGGSYEQYF; DNA: TGTGCCAGCAGCTTGATCCGGGGAGGCTCGTACGAGCAGTACTTC
size: few; length: 15; J: TRBJ2-1; D: -; V: TRBV6-5; CDR3: CASIQAGPSYNEQFF; DNA: TGTGCCAGCATCCAAGCGGGCCCCTCCTACAATGAGCAGTTCTTC
size: few; length: 13; J: TRBJ1-1; D: -; V: TRBV4-1; CDR3: CASSQGQGPEAFF; DNA: TGCGCCAGCAGCCAAGGCCAGGGGCCTGAAGCTTTCTTT
size: -; length: 14; J: TRBJ2-1; D: -; V: TRBV5-1; CDR3: CASSFSGTYNEQFF; DNA: TGCGCCAGCAGCTTTAGCGGAACCTACAATGAGCAGTTCTTC
size: -; length: 15; J: TRBJ2-5; D: -; V: TRBV9; CDR3: CASSVGGSGQETQYF; DNA: TGTGCCAGCAGCGTAGGAGGCTCGGGGCAAGAGACCCAGTACTTC
size: -; length: 15; J: TRBJ2-5; D: -; V: TRBV19; CDR3: CASSIVGAGQETQYF; DNA: TGTGCCAGTAGTATTGTGGGTGCGGGTCAAGAGACCCAGTACTTC
size: -; length: 14; J: TRBJ2-7; D: -; V: TRBV6-5; CDR3: CASSRRETTYEQYF; DNA: TGTGCCAGCAGCCGCAGGGAAACGACGTACGAGCAGTACTTC
size: once; length: 19; J: TRBJ2-6; D: TRBD1; V: TRBV3-1/TRBV3-2; CDR3: CASSPSDRGHPSGANVLTF; DNA: TGTGCCAGCAGCCCGTCGGACAGGGGCCATCCCTCTGGGGCCAACGTCCTGACTTTC
size: -; length: 15; J: TRBJ1-1; D: -; V: TRBV6-5; CDR3: CASQPSRVGHTEAFF; DNA: TGTGCCAGCCAACCGTCCAGGGTCGGGCACACTGAAGCTTTCTTT
size: once; length: 16; J: TRBJ1-3; D: -; V: TRBV3-1/TRBV3-2; CDR3: CASSQDPGVRGNTIYF; DNA: TGTGCCAGCAGCCAAGATCCGGGAGTGAGAGGAAACACCATATATTTT
size: few; length: 17; J: TRBJ2-7; D: TRBD1; V: TRBV6-1; CDR3: CASSAYASGTASYEQYF; DNA: TGTGCCAGCAGTGCATATGCCTCCGGGACAGCCTCCTACGAGCAGTACTTC
size: -; length: 13; J: TRBJ1-4; D: -; V: TRBV27; CDR3: CASSGWAGEKLFF; DNA: TGTGCCAGCAGTGGGTGGGCGGGTGAAAAACTGTTTTTT
size: -; length: 16; J: TRBJ2-3; D: TRBD2; V: TRBV9; CDR3: CASSFNSGKATDTQYF; DNA: TGTGCCAGCAGCTTCAATAGCGGGAAAGCAACAGATACGCAGTATTTT
size: -; length: 12; J: TRBJ2-1; D: -; V: TRBV3-1/TRBV3-2; CDR3: CASSPAPPLQFF; DNA: TGTGCCAGCAGCCCCGCCCCCCCCCTACAGTTCTTC
size: -; length: 16; J: TRBJ2-2; D: -; V: TRBV7-3; CDR3: CASSLEGRANTGELFF; DNA: TGTGCCAGCAGCCTAGAAGGCCGCGCGAACACCGGGGAGCTGTTTTTT
size: -; length: 17; J: TRBJ2-5; D: -; V: TRBV3-1/TRBV3-2; CDR3: CASSQAASWRIQETQYF; DNA: TGTGCCAGCAGCCAAGCCGCCTCATGGCGGATCCAAGAGACCCAGTACTTC
size: -; length: 17; J: TRBJ2-2; D: TRBD2; V: TRBV10-3; CDR3: CAITRLAGGPNTGELFF; DNA: TGTGCCATCACCCGGCTAGCGGGAGGGCCGAACACCGGGGAGCTGTTTTTT
size: -; length: 15; J: TRBJ1-4; D: -; V: TRBV2; CDR3: CASDRGRDWGEKLFF; DNA: TGTGCCAGCGATAGGGGCCGGGACTGGGGGGAAAAACTGTTTTTT
size: -; length: 15; J: TRBJ2-5; D: -; V: TRBV10-3; CDR3: CAISPLASGQETQYF; DNA: TGTGCCATCAGCCCCCTAGCCAGCGGTCAAGAGACCCAGTACTTC
size: -; length: 13; J: TRBJ2-1; D: TRBD2; V: TRBV19; CDR3: CASRTSGSNEQFF; DNA: TGTGCCAGCCGGACTAGCGGGAGCAATGAGCAGTTCTTC
size: -; length: 16; J: TRBJ2-3; D: TRBD2; V: TRBV10-3; CDR3: CAISGQERDSTDTQYF; DNA: TGTGCCATCAGTGGACAAGAGCGGGATAGCACAGATACGCAGTATTTT
size: -; length: 14; J: TRBJ2-3; D: -; V: TRBV4-3; CDR3: CASSRQTETDTQYF; DNA: TGCGCCAGCAGCCGACAGACTGAAACAGATACGCAGTATTTT
size: -; length: 16; J: TRBJ2-2; D: -; V: TRBV30; CDR3: CAWSVAFGANTGELFF; DNA: TGTGCCTGGAGTGTAGCGTTCGGGGCGAACACCGGGGAGCTGTTTTTT
size: -; length: 17; J: TRBJ2-3; D: TRBD2; V: TRBV18; CDR3: CASSPLAGGPTTDTQYF; DNA: TGTGCCAGCTCACCGCTAGCGGGAGGGCCCACGACAGATACGCAGTATTTT
size: -; length: 16; J: TRBJ1-4; D: TRBD1; V: TRBV5-1; CDR3: CASSLVFPDRVEKLFF; DNA: TGCGCCAGCAGCTTGGTTTTCCCCGACAGGGTTGAAAAACTGTTTTTT
size: -; length: 13; J: TRBJ2-5; D: TRBD1; V: TRBV7-2; CDR3: CASSNRGTETQYF; DNA: TGTGCCAGCAGCAACAGGGGGACGGAGACCCAGTACTTC
size: -; length: 15; J: TRBJ2-7; D: TRBD1; V: TRBV5-1; CDR3: CASRSAGGNSYEQYF; DNA: TGCGCCAGCAGATCAGCAGGGGGCAATTCCTACGAGCAGTACTTC
size: -; length: 14; J: TRBJ1-4; D: TRBD1; V: TRBV7-9; CDR3: CASRPGGWDEKLFF; DNA: TGTGCCAGCAGACCAGGGGGCTGGGATGAAAAACTGTTTTTT
size: once; length: 14; J: TRBJ2-7; D: -; V: TRBV27; CDR3: CASRAGGQGYEQYF; DNA: TGTGCCAGCAGGGCAGGGGGGCAGGGGTACGAGCAGTACTTC
size: -; length: 21; J: TRBJ2-3; D: TRBD2; V: TRBV3-1/TRBV3-2; CDR3: CASSQIWGLAGETASTDTQYF; DNA: TGTGCCAGCAGCCAAATTTGGGGACTAGCGGGGGAGACAGCTAGCACAGATACGCAGTATTTT
size: -; length: 16; J: TRBJ2-7; D: TRBD2; V: TRBV11-2; CDR3: CASSPGTSGMRYEQYF; DNA: TGTGCCAGCAGCCCCGGGACTAGCGGGATGAGATACGAGCAGTACTTC
size: -; length: 16; J: TRBJ2-7; D: TRBD1; V: TRBV6-5; CDR3: CASSYSGDSPTYEQYF; DNA: TGTGCCAGCAGTTACTCTGGGGACAGCCCAACCTACGAGCAGTACTTC
size: -; length: 14; J: TRBJ2-1; D: -; V: TRBV5-1; CDR3: CASNTIPGGDEQFF; DNA: TGCGCCAGCAACACCATACCTGGGGGCGATGAGCAGTTCTTC
size: -; length: 13; J: TRBJ1-1; D: -; V: TRBV5-1; CDR3: CASSDQLNTEAFF; DNA: TGCGCCAGCAGCGATCAGTTGAACACTGAAGCTTTCTTT
size: -; length: 16; J: TRBJ2-1; D: TRBD2; V: TRBV5-1; CDR3: CASSPIAGGPGNEQFF; DNA: TGCGCCAGCAGCCCTATAGCGGGGGGGCCGGGGAATGAGCAGTTCTTC
size: -; length: 14; J: TRBJ2-5; D: -; V: TRBV5-1; CDR3: CASSGGGTQETQYF; DNA: TGCGCCAGCAGTGGGGGGGGCACACAAGAGACCCAGTACTTC
size: -; length: 13; J: TRBJ2-7; D: TRBD1; V: TRBV5-1; CDR3: CASSPRQGAREYF; DNA: TGCGCCAGCAGCCCCCGACAGGGGGCGCGTGAGTACTTC
size: -; length: 11; J: TRBJ2-5; D: -; V: TRBV7-2; CDR3: CASSLVGGQYF; DNA: TGTGCCAGCAGCTTAGTCGGAGGCCAGTACTTC
size: -; length: 14; J: TRBJ2-1; D: TRBD2; V: TRBV2; CDR3: CASRGLAGVFEQFF; DNA: TGTGCCAGCAGGGGACTAGCGGGAGTTTTTGAGCAGTTCTTC
size: -; length: 16; J: TRBJ2-1; D: TRBD2; V: TRBV27; CDR3: CASRTRGTSGNNEQFF; DNA: TGTGCCAGCAGAACCAGAGGGACTAGCGGTAACAATGAGCAGTTCTTC
size: once; length: 14; J: TRBJ1-5; D: -; V: TRBV2; CDR3: CASTTGMGNQPQHF; DNA: TGTGCCAGCACTACAGGGATGGGGAATCAGCCCCAGCATTTT
size: -; length: 16; J: TRBJ2-3; D: TRBD2; V: TRBV5-4; CDR3: CASSFRLAGALDTQYF; DNA: TGTGCCAGCAGCTTTCGGCTAGCGGGAGCCCTAGATACGCAGTATTTT
size: -; length: 13; J: TRBJ1-2; D: -; V: TRBV12-3/TRBV12-4; CDR3: CASSLRGNYGYTF; DNA: TGTGCCAGCAGTTTAAGGGGAAACTATGGCTACACCTTC
size: -; length: 15; J: TRBJ2-7; D: TRBD2; V: TRBV27; CDR3: CASSWTSGGTYEQYF; DNA: TGTGCCAGCAGTTGGACTAGCGGGGGAACCTACGAGCAGTACTTC